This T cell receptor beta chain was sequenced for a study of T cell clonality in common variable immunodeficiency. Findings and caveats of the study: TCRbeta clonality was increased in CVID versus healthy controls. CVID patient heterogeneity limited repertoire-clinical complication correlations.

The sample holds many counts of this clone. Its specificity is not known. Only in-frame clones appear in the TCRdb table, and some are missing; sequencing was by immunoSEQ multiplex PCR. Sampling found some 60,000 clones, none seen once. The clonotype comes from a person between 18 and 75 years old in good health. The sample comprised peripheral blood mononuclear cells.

CDR3 protein: CASSRGALGETQYF. The CDR3 bases that were read are TGTGCCAGCTCACGAGGGGCGCTTGGGGAGACC. V gene TRBV18 combines with J gene TRBJ2-5, with D tentatively TRBD1 or TRBD2 (5 bases each). The read finishes 3 residues shy of the CDR3 end, and the germline J gene is used to complete it. The germline V and J ends were trimmed by 4 bases and 5 bases, with 14 bases remaining between them. Germline V gene data show CDR1 as KGHSH and CDR2 as LQKENI. The CDR3 loop spans 14 amino acids.